This T cell receptor beta chain was sequenced during a study of blood T cell repertoires in COVID-19. Study background: Both acute and convalescent COVID-19 samples were obtained from the United States, Italy and Spain. Sample material is recorded as cDNA or gDNA derived from T cells, B-cell-depleted T cells, or PBMCs.

The V end lost 2 bases, the J end lost 2 bases, and 10 bases lay between the germline ends. The CDR3 totals 14 residues. Germline lookup yields CDR1 SGHKS and CDR2 YYEKEE (reference sequence). Enrolment of Seattle patients took place during active infection, and they were followed longitudinally. Authors' methods: Amplification of reference gene primers provided the estimated nucleated cell counts. TCRdb keeps only in-frame clones here, not all; method: immunoSEQ multiplex PCR. That table furnishes V, J and clone size, whereas the DNA furnished D and trimming. The repertoire holds under 200,000 clones, 75% to 85% seen once, with around 8.1% in the top ten.

The sequencing sample was made of peripheral blood. The rearrangement links TRBV5-5 to TRBJ1-2, with D possibly TRBD1 on 6 matching bases. The source is a woman aged 55 to 70 with COVID-19, enrolled during active disease. CDR3 sequence reads: CASSFRTENYGYTF. CDR3 DNA: TGTGCCAGCAGCTTTAGGACAGAAAACTATGGCTACACCTTC.